The sequence of this TCR beta chain was determined in a study of blood T cell repertoires in COVID-19. Study at large: The United States, Italy and Spain supplied acute and convalescent COVID-19 samples. T cells, B-cell-depleted T cells, or PBMCs provided the cDNA or gDNA that served as material.

Per the germline V gene, CDR1 is SGHVS and CDR2 is FQNEAQ. The V and J ends lost 5 bases and 4 bases, in that order; junction bases with no gene match: 5. The CDR3 totals 15 residues. In the original processing: How many nucleated cells were present was estimated from reference gene primer amplification. Measured with immunoSEQ multiplex PCR; TCRdb has only the in-frame clones, and not every one. V and J calls and clone size are those listed in that table; D and trimming were worked out from the DNA. The data contain about 200,000 clones, about 78% of them seen just once; the ten biggest clones take up roughly 6%.

Sequencing was done on a sample of peripheral blood. This clonotype was obtained from a woman aged 70-85 years with acute or convalescent COVID-19. This sequence joins TRBV7-8 and TRBJ2-1; 10 nucleotides line up with TRBD2. This CDR3 is CASSNGLAEYNEQFF. DNA of the CDR3: TGTGCCAGCAGCAACGGACTAGCGGAGTACAATGAGCAGTTCTTC.